A selection of T cell receptor beta chains follows, all from one sample in a study of T cell responses to AZD1222 COVID-19 vaccine. Clones were sequenced by immunoSEQ multiplex PCR, and TCRdb holds only the in-frame ones, with some missing. There are around 120,000 clones in the sample; nearly 90% occur only once, and roughly 4.5% lies in the top ten. The sequencing here drew on peripheral blood, taken on day 0 of AZD1222 vaccination. The source is an adult in good health. Both conserved end residues are part of each CDR3. A D gene is named only where the DNA matches it firmly. Expanded clones are given a class, and other clones once, few, many or no size at all.

j_call cdr3_length v_call clone_size d_call cdr3_nt cdr3_aa
TRBJ1-2 14 TRBV7-8 few - TGTGCCAGCAGCTCCGGGGCGGGTGGCTATGGCTACACCTTC CASSSGAGGYGYTF
TRBJ2-5 13 TRBV6-5 - TRBD2 TGTGCCAGCAATGTGGGACTATCGGAGACCCAGTACTTC CASNVGLSETQYF
TRBJ1-5 15 TRBV3-1/TRBV3-2 - - TGTGCCAGCAGCCAAGACAGGCAGGGTGGTCAGCCCCAGCATTTT CASSQDRQGGQPQHF
TRBJ1-5 16 TRBV7-9 - TRBD1 TGTGCCAGCAGCTTAGGGGGACAGGGAGGGGTTCAGCCCCAGCATTTT CASSLGGQGGVQPQHF
TRBJ2-3 15 TRBV6-5 - - TGTGCCAGCAGTTACTCGAGACTAAGCACAGATACGCAGTATTTT CASSYSRLSTDTQYF
TRBJ1-6 15 TRBV7-8 - - TGTGCCAGCAGCCAGACAGAGGCTAAGAATTCACCCCTCCACTTT CASSQTEAKNSPLHF
TRBJ2-3 14 TRBV30 - TRBD2 TGTGCCTGGAGTCGGGGGGGGACCACAGATACGCAGTATTTT CAWSRGGTTDTQYF
TRBJ2-1 16 TRBV10-1 - TRBD2 TGCGCCAGCAGTGACGGTAGCGGGGTGAGATACAATGAGCAGTTCTTC CASSDGSGVRYNEQFF
TRBJ1-1 13 TRBV2 - - TGTGCCAGCGACAGAAAGGGGGGCACTGAAGCTTTCTTT CASDRKGGTEAFF
TRBJ1-6 15 TRBV18 - TRBD1 TGTGCCAGCTCACCCTCAGGGACAGGGGTTTCACCCCTCCACTTT CASSPSGTGVSPLHF
TRBJ1-2 14 TRBV3-1/TRBV3-2 - TRBD1 TGTGCCAGCAGCCACGGACAGGCGAACTATGGCTACACCTTC CASSHGQANYGYTF
TRBJ2-3 18 TRBV3-1/TRBV3-2 - TRBD2 TGTGCCAGCAGTCCAAGATTCGTAGCGGGGGGCGGCACAGATACGCAGTATTTT CASSPRFVAGGGTDTQYF
TRBJ2-1 13 TRBV7-2 - - TGTGCCAGCAGGGAAAGGGGTGTGAATGAGCAGTTCTTC CASRERGVNEQFF
TRBJ2-3 15 TRBV7-2 - TRBD2 TGTGCCAGCAGCCCTTCCGGGAGGGGAGCGAGTACGCAGTATTTT CASSPSGRGASTQYF
TRBJ1-4 14 TRBV6-5 once - TGTGCCAGCACCGAGGGAGGGAGTAATGAAAAACTGTTTTTT CASTEGGSNEKLFF
TRBJ2-2 15 TRBV6-1 - - TGTGCCAGCAGTGAACGTGGGGGTGTCACCGGGGAGCTGTTTTTT CASSERGGVTGELFF
TRBJ1-1 16 TRBV30 - - TGTGCCTGGAGTGAAGGGGGGGGACTGACGAACACTGAAGCTTTCTTT CAWSEGGGLTNTEAFF
TRBJ1-2 13 TRBV6-5 - - TGTGCCAGCAGCTTTGGACACTCCGGGGGCTACACCTTC CASSFGHSGGYTF
TRBJ1-2 14 TRBV5-4 - - TGTGCCAGCAGCTTGGGACAGGATCAATATGGCTACACCTTC CASSLGQDQYGYTF
TRBJ1-3 14 TRBV5-1 - TRBD1 TGCGCCAGCAGCGTAACAGGGGCTAGGGACACCATATATTTT CASSVTGARDTIYF
TRBJ1-1 12 TRBV6-6 - - TGTGCCAGCAGTACCCGGGGCACTGAAGCTTTCTTT CASSTRGTEAFF
TRBJ1-2 16 TRBV5-4 - - TGTGCCAGCAGCTTGAACAGGGCAGGGGATAACTATGGCTACACCTTC CASSLNRAGDNYGYTF
TRBJ2-1 18 TRBV24-1 - TRBD2 TGTGCCACCAGTGATCCCTTCTCCGGGACTAGCGGGAGGGATGAGCAGTTCTTC CATSDPFSGTSGRDEQFF
TRBJ2-2 16 TRBV5-6 - TRBD2 TGTGCCAGCAGCTTGTCTAGCGGGGCTGCCACCGGGGAGCTGTTTTTT CASSLSSGAATGELFF
TRBJ1-6 13 TRBV10-3 - - TGTGCCATCCGGGGGGTTCTTAATTCACCCCTCCACTTT CAIRGVLNSPLHF
TRBJ2-2 14 TRBV6-5 - TRBD2 TGTGCCAGCAGTTACCGGGGGGACACCGGGGAGCTGTTTTTT CASSYRGDTGELFF
TRBJ1-5 17 TRBV24-1 - - TGTGCCACCAGTGAAACCCCTCGCGGAGGAGGCAATCAGCCCCAGCATTTT CATSETPRGGGNQPQHF
TRBJ1-1 12 TRBV6-1 - - TGTGCCAGCAGTGAAACCAACACTGAAGCTTTCTTT CASSETNTEAFF
TRBJ2-3 12 TRBV7-9 - - TGTGCCAGCAGCTTACCCGGAGATACGCAGTATTTT CASSLPGDTQYF
TRBJ1-1 12 TRBV12-3/TRBV12-4 - - TGTGCCAGCACCCGGGGCGGGACGGGAGCTTTCTTT CASTRGGTGAFF
TRBJ2-7 15 TRBV7-2 - TRBD2 TGTGCCAGCAGCCCCCCGGCGGGGGGGCCCCACGAGCAGTACTTC CASSPPAGGPHEQYF
TRBJ1-1 11 TRBV7-9 - TRBD1 TGTGCCAGCAGCCCGGGGACAGCTGCTTTCTTT CASSPGTAAFF
TRBJ1-1 15 TRBV4-1 few TRBD1 TGCGCCAGCAGCCAACGACAGGGCCCGGGTACTGAAGCTTTCTTT CASSQRQGPGTEAFF
TRBJ1-4 12 TRBV28 - - TGTGCCAGCAGGAACACTAATGAAAAACTGTTTTTT CASRNTNEKLFF
TRBJ1-2 14 TRBV27 - - TGTGCCAGCAGGTCGCCGACTTCTAACTATGGCTACACCTTC CASRSPTSNYGYTF
TRBJ2-2 15 TRBV7-7 - TRBD2 TGTGCCAGCAGCTTAGCCGGGACTAGGGCCGGGGAGCTGTTTTTT CASSLAGTRAGELFF
TRBJ2-2 13 TRBV28 - TRBD1 TGTGCCATAGGACAGGGTTACACCGGGGAGCTGTTTTTT CAIGQGYTGELFF
TRBJ1-3 15 TRBV6-1 - - TGTGCCAGCAGTGAAGCGCTCGGGGGGAAAAACACCATATATTTT CASSEALGGKNTIYF
TRBJ2-3 14 TRBV20-1 - - TGCAGTGCTAGTGGCCAGGTTTTAACAGATACGCAGTATTTT CSASGQVLTDTQYF
TRBJ1-5 16 TRBV2 - - TGTGCCAGCAGCCCCCCTGGGCTTTATAGCAATCAGCCCCAGCATTTT CASSPPGLYSNQPQHF
TRBJ2-7 13 TRBV12-3/TRBV12-4 once TRBD1 TGTGCCAGCAGGCCAGGGACAGTCTACGAGCAGTACTTC CASRPGTVYEQYF
TRBJ2-5 12 TRBV3-1/TRBV3-2 - - TGTGCCAGCAGCCAAACCCAAGAGACCCAGTACTTC CASSQTQETQYF
TRBJ1-1 14 TRBV10-3 - - TGTGCCATCAGTGAGTCGACGGGGAACACTGAAGCTTTCTTT CAISESTGNTEAFF
TRBJ2-3 16 TRBV5-1 - TRBD2 TGCGCCAGCAGCCCAATAGCGGGAGGGATAACAGATACGCAGTATTTT CASSPIAGGITDTQYF
TRBJ2-7 14 TRBV2 - TRBD1 TGTGCCGGCAGGGGGACAGACATTCCCTACGAGCAGTACTTC CAGRGTDIPYEQYF
TRBJ1-4 16 TRBV5-1 - - TGCGCCAGCAGCTTGGGAACTATTGGGGATAATGAAAAACTGTTTTTT CASSLGTIGDNEKLFF
TRBJ2-1 15 TRBV12-5 - - TGTGCTAGTGGTCCGGACAGCGACTCCTACAATGAGCAGTTCTTC CASGPDSDSYNEQFF
TRBJ1-1 14 TRBV2 - - TGTGCCAGCTTTTCGTTAGGGGCGAACACTGAAGCTTTCTTT CASFSLGANTEAFF
TRBJ1-2 16 TRBV6-1 - - TGTGCCAGCAGTGAAGCAACGTTCGGCTCTTACTATGGCTACACCTTC CASSEATFGSYYGYTF
TRBJ1-2 14 TRBV18 once - TGTGCCAGCTCAACCGGGGAAACTAACTATGGCTACACCTTC CASSTGETNYGYTF
TRBJ1-1 13 TRBV18 - - TGTGCCAGCGGATTCGGGGAGAACACTGAAGCTTTCTTT CASGFGENTEAFF
TRBJ2-7 16 TRBV7-2 - TRBD2 TGTGCCAGCAGCCTAGGGGGGACTAGCGGCTCCTACGAGCAGTACTTC CASSLGGTSGSYEQYF
TRBJ2-5 15 TRBV4-1 once TRBD2 TGCGCCAGCAGCCAAGGGCGGGGGGCAGGGGAGACCCAGTACTTC CASSQGRGAGETQYF